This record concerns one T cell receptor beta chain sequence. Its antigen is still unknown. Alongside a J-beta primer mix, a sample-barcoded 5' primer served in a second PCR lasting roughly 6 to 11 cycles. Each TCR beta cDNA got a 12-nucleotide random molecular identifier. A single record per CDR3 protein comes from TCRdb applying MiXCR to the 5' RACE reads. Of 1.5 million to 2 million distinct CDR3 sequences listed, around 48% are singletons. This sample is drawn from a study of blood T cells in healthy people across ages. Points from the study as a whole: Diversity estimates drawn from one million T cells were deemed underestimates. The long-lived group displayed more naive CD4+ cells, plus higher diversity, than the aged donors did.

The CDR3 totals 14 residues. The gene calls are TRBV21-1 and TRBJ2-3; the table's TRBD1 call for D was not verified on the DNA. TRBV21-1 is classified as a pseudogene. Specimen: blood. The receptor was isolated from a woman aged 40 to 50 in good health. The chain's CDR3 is CASSKVNRSDTQYF. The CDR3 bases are TGTGCCAGCAGCAAAGTGAACAGGTCAGATACGCAGTATTTT.